These 23 T cell receptor beta chains were all obtained from the same sample, sequenced in a study of blood T cell repertoires in COVID-19. Profiling relied on immunoSEQ multiplex PCR, and the TCRdb table lists in-frame clones only, not all of them. This sample has fewer than 25,000 clones; about 90% occur once, and the top ten carry about 2.9%. What was sequenced was peripheral blood. The receptors were gathered from a woman between 65 and 79 years old with active COVID-19.

The gene calls are TRBV5-4 and TRBJ2-1; 7 bases are a match to TRBD2. The V segment lost 2 bases and the J segment 0 bases; nucleotides outside the gene matches: 2. Germline-derived CDR1 and CDR2 are SGHNT and YYREEE (reference sequence). This CDR3 is built from 15 residues. CDR3 amino acids: CASSFGGSSYNEQFF. The CDR3 DNA is TGTGCCAGCAGCTTCGGCGGGAGCTCCTACAATGAGCAGTTCTTC.

The chain couples TRBV7-8 to TRBJ1-1; a possible D gene is TRBD1 (5 bases). V was trimmed by 7 bases and J by 1 base, leaving 10 bases between them. Per the germline V gene, CDR1 is SGHVS and CDR2 is FQNEAQ. The CDR3 is made up of 13 amino acids. The CDR3 reads CASKYTGNTEAFF. CDR3 in DNA: TGTGCCAGCAAATATACAGGGAACACTGAAGCTTTCTTT.

The chain is built from TRBV5-1 and TRBJ1-2; TRBD1 matches at 7 bases. CDR1 and CDR2 (germline): SGHRS, YFSETQ. The CDR3 extends over 14 amino acids. With V trimmed by 2 bases and J by 1 base, 2 bases remained unmatched. CDR3 nucleotide sequence: TGCGCCAGCAGCTTTTGGGACAGTAACTATGGCTACACCTTC. Translating gives CASSFWDSNYGYTF.

This clone has just a few counts. This sequence joins TRBV11-2 and TRBJ1-3; maybe TRBD1 (5 bases). The germline V and J ends were trimmed by 4 bases and 2 bases, with 21 bases remaining between them. The CDR3 length is 18 residues. Germline V gives CDR1 SGHAT, CDR2 FQNNGV. The CDR3 spells CASSSSPEQGGTGNTIYF. CDR3 in DNA: TGTGCCAGCAGCTCTTCACCCGAGCAGGGCGGAACTGGAAACACCATATATTTT.

The count of this clone is one. The rearrangement joins TRBV7-2 to TRBJ2-7, with a tentative D call TRBD2 (6 bases). CDR1 and CDR2 from the germline V gene are SGHTA and FQGNSA. V lost 7 bases, J lost 2 bases, and 21 bases lay in between. CDR3 length: 16 residues. This CDR3 reads CASNDRRAGTPYEQYF. The CDR3 nucleotides read TGTGCCAGCAACGACCGGCGCGCGGGGACCCCCTACGAGCAGTACTTC.

The chain has TRBV10-3 and TRBJ2-1, with D maybe TRBD2 (7 bases). Germline assignment: CDR1 ENHRY and CDR2 SYGVKD. The V gene lost 9 bases and the J gene lost 5 bases, with 11 bases spanning the gap. This CDR3 contains 12 residues. CDR3 protein: CAMGGGNNEQFF. CDR3 sequence (DNA): TGTGCCATGGGCGGGGGCAACAATGAGCAGTTCTTC.

This CDR3 reads CSASKPLTYNEQFF. The DNA for the CDR3 is TGCAGTGCTAGTAAGCCCCTAACCTACAATGAGCAGTTCTTC. The chain has TRBV20-1 and TRBJ2-1; no definite D call. This CDR3 is built from 14 residues. V lost 3 bases, J lost 2 bases, and 11 bases lay in between. CDR1 DFQATT and CDR2 SNEGSKA come from the germline V gene (reference sequence).

The chain joins TRBV18 to TRBJ1-2; 9 bases match TRBD1. Germline CDR1 and CDR2: KGHSH and LQKENI. The V and J ends lost 3 bases and 8 bases, in that order; junction bases with no gene match: 10. The CDR3 runs 15 residues. The CDR3 nucleotides read TGTGCCAGCTCACCGCAGGGACAGGGTGAAGGGGGCTACACCTTC. This codes for CASSPQGQGEGGYTF.

This chain links TRBV6-5 with TRBJ1-2, with 7 bases identical to TRBD1. Trimming at V came to 1 base and at J to 7 bases, leaving 6 bases not matched to a gene. The CDR3 length is 14 residues. The germline V gene has CDR1 MNHEY and CDR2 SVGAGI. CDR3 sequence: CASSYFPGQSGYTF. DNA for the CDR3: TGTGCCAGCAGTTACTTCCCGGGACAGAGTGGCTACACCTTC.

The chain couples TRBV5-4 to TRBJ2-1; D unresolved. This CDR3 has 12 amino acids. Germline values: CDR1 SGHNT, CDR2 YYREEE (reference sequence). V lost 0 bases, J lost 7 bases, and 5 bases lay in between. CDR3 in amino acids: CASSLERNEQFF. The CDR3 DNA is TGTGCCAGCAGCTTGGAGCGAAATGAGCAGTTCTTC.

V gene TRBV21-1 combines with J gene TRBJ2-6; whether TRBD1, the table's D call, matches the DNA was not checked. TRBV21-1 is a listed pseudogene. The CDR3 runs to 19 residues. CDR3 sequence: CASTQGEADGLSGANVLTF. The CDR3 DNA follows: TGTGCCAGCACCCAGGGGGAGGCGGACGGACTCTCTGGGGCCAACGTCCTGACTTTC.

The chain is built from TRBV6-1 and TRBJ2-7; 11 bases fit TRBD1. The V gene end was trimmed by 4 bases and the J gene end by 4 bases; junction bases not matched to a gene: 9. CDR3 size: 16 residues. Germline loops: CDR1 MNHNS, CDR2 SASEGT. The CDR3 DNA reads TGTGCCAGCAGTGCCAGAACCGGGACAGGGGGTTACGAGCAGTACTTC. It translates to CASSARTGTGGYEQYF.

This rearrangement joins TRBV7-3 to TRBJ2-3; weak D call: TRBD2 (6 bases). The CDR3 spans 16 residues. Trimming stripped 2 bases from V and 0 bases from J, with 12 bases between. CDR1 and CDR2 from the germline V gene are SGHTA and FQGTGA. The CDR3 coding sequence is TGTGCCAGCAGCTTATCGTTAGCGGTTAGCACAGATACGCAGTATTTT. Translating gives CASSLSLAVSTDTQYF.

The chain has TRBV10-3 and TRBJ2-2, with 8 nucleotides matching TRBD1. In germline, CDR1 is ENHRY, CDR2 SYGVKD. The CDR3 length is 15 residues. The ends lost 10 bases at V and 6 bases at J; junction bases unmatched: 13. The CDR3 DNA follows: TGTGCCACTGGGGTACAGGGGGGATTAGCCGGGGAGCTGTTTTTT. It codes for CATGVQGGLAGELFF.

This chain links TRBV7-2 with TRBJ2-3; D is uncertain. CDR1 and CDR2 from the germline V gene are SGHTA and FQGNSA. The CDR3 extends over 16 amino acids. Trimming removed 0 bases from V and 4 bases from J, with 14 bases in between. CDR3 DNA sequence: TGTGCCAGCAGCTTAGCGTTAACCCAGGCCGCAGATACGCAGTATTTT. It encodes CASSLALTQAADTQYF.

J is TRBJ1-2 and V is TRBV6-1; D possibly corresponds to TRBD1 (6 bases). The CDR3 covers 15 residues. V was clipped by 8 bases and J by 7 bases, with 23 bases between them. CDR1 and CDR2 (germline): MNHNS, SASEGT. The CDR3 loop is CASDQRNPQGSGYTF. The CDR3 DNA follows: TGTGCCAGCGACCAAAGGAACCCACAGGGAAGTGGCTACACCTTC.

DNA of the CDR3: TGTGCCACCAGTGACCGAGCGGGAGAAGCGGCGAATGAGCAGTTCTTC. It translates to CATSDRAGEAANEQFF. This chain connects TRBV24-1 to TRBJ2-1, with TRBD2 matching 8 bases. Germline CDR1 reads KGHDR; CDR2 reads SFDVKD. The CDR3 runs to 16 residues. After removal of 4 bases from V and 7 bases from J, the junction contained 11 bases not matched to a gene.

The chain employs TRBV18 and TRBJ2-3; D might be TRBD2 (6 bases). From germline, CDR1 is KGHSH and CDR2 LQKENI. The CDR3 spans 16 residues. V lost 3 bases and J 3 bases, leaving 16 bases between the germline ends. The CDR3 loop is CASSPFVSGFTDTQYF. CDR3 nucleotide sequence: TGTGCCAGCTCACCCTTCGTCAGCGGGTTTACAGATACGCAGTATTTT. Filled out from reference TRBV18 and TRBJ2-3, the complete variable domain reads NAGVMQNPRHLVRRRGQEARLRCSPMKGHSHVYWYRQLPEEGLKFMVYLQKENIIDESGMPKERFSAEFPKEGPSILRIQQVVRGDSAAYFCASSPFVSGFTDTQYFGPGTRLTVL.

This rearrangement joins TRBV5-4 to TRBJ2-7, with a weak D call TRBD1 (5 bases). V lost 6 bases and J lost 1, with 11 bases in between. This CDR3 spans 13 amino acids. The V gene's germline CDR1 is SGHNT and CDR2 YYREEE (reference sequence). In DNA form, the CDR3 reads TGTGCCAGCACCAAGACAGATTCCTACGAGCAGTACTTC. Translating gives CASTKTDSYEQYF. The whole variable domain, filled in from reference TRBV5-4 and TRBJ2-7, reads ETGVTQSPTHLIKTRGQQVTLRCSSQSGHNTVSWYQQALGQGPQFIFQYYREEENGRGNFPPRFSGLQFPNYSSELNVNALELDDSALYLCASTKTDSYEQYFGPGTRLTVT.

The gene calls are TRBV18 and TRBJ1-2; D remains ambiguous. Trimming cost V 5 bases and J 3 bases, with 16 bases left between them. Germline values: CDR1 KGHSH, CDR2 LQKENI. The CDR3 contains 15 residues. DNA for the CDR3: TGTGCCAGCTCATATCGAATCGGACTAGACTATGGCTACACCTTC. Amino acids: CASSYRIGLDYGYTF.

V and J are TRBV6-5 and TRBJ2-2, with TRBD1 as a possible D gene (6 bases). The CDR3 covers 14 residues. V dropped 1 base and J dropped 5 bases, with 8 bases sitting between them. From germline, CDR1 is MNHEY and CDR2 SVGAGI. The CDR3 DNA reads as TGTGCCAGCAGTTACTTACAGGGAACCGGGGAGCTGTTTTTT. Amino acid sequence: CASSYLQGTGELFF.

The chain carries TRBV19 and TRBJ1-1, with TRBD1 matching over 7 bases. Germline CDR1 reads LNHDA; CDR2 reads SQIVND (reference sequence). V gave up 7 bases and J gave up 1 base; unmatched junction bases: 12. The CDR3 is 16 residues long. CDR3 amino acids: CASTSFWSGGNTEAFF. CDR3 nucleotides: TGTGCCAGTACCTCTTTTTGGTCAGGGGGGAACACTGAAGCTTTCTTT.

J is TRBJ1-3 and V is TRBV4-2; TRBD1 is a possible D gene (5 bases). V shed 1 base and J shed 1 base, with 8 bases lying between them. The CDR3 extends over 15 amino acids. CDR1 is LGHNA and CDR2 is YNFKEQ in the germline V gene. CDR3 DNA: TGTGCCAGCAGCCAAGTGGAGGGGTCTGGAAACACCATATATTTT. It is translated as CASSQVEGSGNTIYF.